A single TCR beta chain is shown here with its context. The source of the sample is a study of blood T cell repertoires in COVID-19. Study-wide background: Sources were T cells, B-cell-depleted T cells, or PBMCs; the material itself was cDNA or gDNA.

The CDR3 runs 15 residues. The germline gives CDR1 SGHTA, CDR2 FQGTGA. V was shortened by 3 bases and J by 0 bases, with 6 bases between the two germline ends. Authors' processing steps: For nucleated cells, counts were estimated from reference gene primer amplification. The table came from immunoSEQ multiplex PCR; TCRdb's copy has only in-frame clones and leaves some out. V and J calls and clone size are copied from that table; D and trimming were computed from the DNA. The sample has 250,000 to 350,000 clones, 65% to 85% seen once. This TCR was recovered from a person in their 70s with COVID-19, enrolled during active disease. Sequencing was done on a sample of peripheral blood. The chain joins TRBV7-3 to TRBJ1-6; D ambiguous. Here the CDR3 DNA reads TGTGCCAGCAGCTTCACGAGCTCCTATAATTCACCCCTCCACTTT. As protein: CASSFTSSYNSPLHF.